This TCR beta chain comes out of a study of T cell clonality in common variable immunodeficiency (dated by TCRdb to about 2015). What the study reported, not specific to this receptor: It was noted by the authors that sequencing of the repertoires of T cell subpopulations would be needed to clarify the cause of the increased clonality in CVID. Increased TCRbeta clonality was found in CVID subjects compared with healthy controls (t-test p = 0.018), with the increase being most characteristic of about a third of subjects. Correlations of repertoire features with clinical complications were constrained by heterogeneity among patients within the CVID cohort. Even though DNA input was the same, control samples had an average of about 80,000 unique sequences each, compared with approximately 30,000 in CVID samples. CVID subjects shared fewer TCRbeta clones with each other than healthy controls did (p < 0.0001). CVID TCRbeta sequences were reported to have fewer deletions and N-nucleotide insertions and to lack highly modified clones with 13 or more V deletions.

CVID was diagnosed by standard criteria: serum IgG, IgA and/or IgM reduced below normal range, plus specific antibody deficiency. A total of 45 or so subjects (15 female and 29 male; age range roughly 8 to 70 years, mean age around 41) were included in the CVID group. Both CVID patients and healthy controls were predominantly of Caucasian heritage. At the time of study participation, every CVID subject had been on replacement immunoglobulin therapy for one year or longer. At blood collection, none of the CVID subjects was ill or on immunomodulatory or immunosuppressive medication. Heparinized peripheral whole blood samples of about 4.5 to 8 ml were collected from each donor. Genomic DNA from adults with common variable immune deficiency (CVID) and from healthy adult controls was used to sequence TCRbeta CDR3 repertoires. Diluted blood was density-centrifuged over Hypaque 1077 or Ficoll-Paque to isolate peripheral blood mononuclear cells. Genomic DNA was obtained from unsorted mononuclear cells through either Qiagen column purification or a centrifugation-based method.

For sequencing, equivalent amounts of genomic DNA were input from CVID and control samples. For every sample, a 60 bp segment covering the rearranged TCRbeta CDR3 region was amplified and then sequenced. The immunoSEQ assay, a bias-corrected multiplex PCR combined with high-throughput sequencing, was used for TCRbeta amplification. On the study's bioinformatics: Each unique nucleotide sequence was treated as a clone and annotated with V, D and J genes, copy number and frequency. Sequences were labeled productive if in frame, and non-productive if out of frame or containing stop codons. As previously described, Shannon's entropy was used to calculate clonality. The predicted amino acid sequences of productive clones were used to derive the mean CDR3 Kyte-Doolittle hydropathy. Using the R hclust function, scaled V gene usage was clustered hierarchically with Manhattan distance and complete linkage. To assess clone sharing by CDR3 amino acid sequence, 12 repertoires per group were resampled over 100 rounds. The repertoires were searched for about 70 published EBV-specific and about 250 published CMV-specific TCRbeta sequences. Analysis left out a couple of CVID samples that produced under 10,000 sequences, so 35 to 50 CVID repertoires remained. TCRdb limited this immuneACCESS table to in-frame rearrangements with V and J called. A share of clones is missing; checked studies link under half to unresolved V genes, and the rest is unexplained. V and J calls and clone size are those listed in that table; D and trimming were worked out from the DNA. The table shows fewer than 35,000 clones here, with no singletons. 6% to 7.5% of the sample rests with the top ten.

The germline V gene (reference sequence) specifies LNHDA as CDR1 and SQIVND as CDR2. From V the trimming removes 0 bases and from J it removes 2 bases, while the gene matches leave 2 bases of the junction unaccounted for. The CDR3 holds 16 amino acids from the cysteine to the phenylalanine. Only the CDR3 bases that were read are kept: 39 of them, in frame from base 1. In its sample, this clone was seen a few times. Its antigen is not yet known. The read finishes 3 residues shy of the CDR3 end, and the germline J gene is used to complete it. This TCR came from a human donor with common variable immunodeficiency. The sequence is built from TRBV19 and TRBJ2-5, and 11 bases in between align with TRBD2. Material: peripheral blood mononuclear cells. The CDR3 has the sequence CASSIDRLAGQETQYF. The covered CDR3 bases are TGTGCCAGTAGTATAGATCGACTAGCGGGGCAAGAGACC.